This is a list of T cell receptor beta chains from one sample in a study of shared clonotypes between healthy human individuals. The repertoire was sequenced with immunoSEQ multiplex PCR; TCRdb's copy has only in-frame clones and lacks some. The table shows a few million clones, with 85% to 95% occurring only once. The sequenced material came from naive CD4+ T cells from PBMCs. Receptor source: a man aged 18 to 29 in good health. Some clones in this sample may be carry-over from other donors' samples. Both conserved end residues are part of each CDR3.

v_call	j_call	cdr3_aa
TRBV7-9	TRBJ2-7	CASSLGRQGPFGQYF
TRBV7-2	TRBJ2-1	CASSIGGSNKFF
TRBV4-3	TRBJ2-1	CASSHLGSGSLYNEQFF
TRBV5-1	TRBJ2-7	CASSLVTSGSYEQYF
TRBV28	TRBJ1-1	CASSSSALTGSNEAFF
TRBV5-4	TRBJ1-1	CASSSQGRNTEAFF
TRBV28	TRBJ1-2	CASSLWDGANYGYTF
TRBV10-2	TRBJ2-4	CASSPGVGGKLAKNIQYF
TRBV29-1	TRBJ2-3	CSVEDRGGADTQYF
TRBV11-2	TRBJ2-7	CASSLFSYEQYF
TRBV5-1	TRBJ2-5	CASSGATGGVETQYF
TRBV28	TRBJ2-7	CASRPGPRSEQYF
TRBV18	TRBJ2-7	CASSLGVGTSSSYEQYF
TRBV2	TRBJ2-7	CASSERGQMSYEQYF
TRBV2	TRBJ2-7	CARREQYF
TRBV5-4	TRBJ1-3	CASSPFRGGRIGNTIYF
TRBV5-1	TRBJ2-3	CASSQREGQDTQYF
TRBV6-5	TRBJ2-7	CASSPRLAYEQYF
TRBV27	TRBJ1-5	CASSPSEYSNQPQHF
TRBV28	TRBJ2-7	CASTSWRQSISYEQYF
TRBV9	TRBJ2-3	CASSVNPGAVADTQYF
TRBV2	TRBJ1-5	CASIRGPGLSNQPQHF
TRBV5-4	TRBJ2-3	CASSSKREADYTQYF
TRBV7-9	TRBJ1-2	CASSSWDRAYGYTF
TRBV7-2	TRBJ1-4	CASSLVPLDEKLFF
TRBV29-1	TRBJ2-1	CSVARYNEQFF
TRBV5-1	TRBJ1-4	CASSSADMGEKLFF
TRBV18	TRBJ2-5	CASSLQGADAQETQYF
TRBV18	TRBJ2-7	CASSPVSGFAYEQYF
TRBV5-1	TRBJ2-7	CASSHGQGGEQYF
TRBV5-1	TRBJ2-2	CASSGQLAGEPGELFF
TRBV28	TRBJ1-5	CASSSGGGNQPQHF
TRBV7-9	TRBJ2-5	CASNRDIGTQYF
TRBV4-1	TRBJ1-1	CASSRPPGRKGTNTEAFF
TRBV19	TRBJ2-4	CASSLQGQGLAKNIQYF
TRBV7-8	TRBJ2-7	CASSLLLAGAYEQYF
TRBV11-2	TRBJ2-2	CASSFGHTGELFF
TRBV25-1	TRBJ2-1	CASSDLGDRTYNEQFF
TRBV6-6	TRBJ1-5	CASTDRGLYNQPQHF
TRBV5-1	TRBJ1-1	CASTKGQGDTEAFF
TRBV2	TRBJ2-6	CASSLQGPGANVLTF
TRBV5-1	TRBJ2-2	CASSGTGAETGELFF
TRBV6-6	TRBJ2-7	CASSYPAGGEQYF
TRBV7-9	TRBJ2-7	CASSLAGGSYEQYF
TRBV28	TRBJ1-4	CASSLRGSSRGNEKLFF
TRBV28	TRBJ1-1	CASLGQSNTEAFF
TRBV7-8	TRBJ2-7	CASSLVSREQYF
TRBV5-4	TRBJ2-3	CASSRPSGSQDTQYF
TRBV11-2	TRBJ1-1	CASSRAGGRNTEAFF
TRBV6-4	TRBJ2-1	CASSDLAGVGEQFF
TRBV9	TRBJ2-1	CASSAARLAGDGEQFF
TRBV6-1	TRBJ1-1	CASSEPYETEAFF
TRBV27	TRBJ1-4	CASSLYRAGEKLFF
TRBV2	TRBJ1-1	CASRIQGNTEAFF
TRBV7-2	TRBJ1-2	CASSPDRGDGYTF
TRBV6-5	TRBJ2-7	CASRDRDRVYEQYF
TRBV5-4	TRBJ2-5	CASSVPAPQETQYF